This T cell receptor (beta chain) was profiled in a study of STAT3 mutations in large granular lymphocyte leukemia. Here immunoSEQ multiplex PCR was the method, and the copy in TCRdb shows in-frame clones only, minus some. The sample lists tens of thousands of clones, approximately 86% seen once, with about 12% in the top ten. Trimming removed 1 base from V and 7 bases from J, with 12 bases in between. This CDR3 is 13 amino acids long. The germline gives CDR1 GTSNPN, CDR2 SVGIG (reference sequence). With respect to this clone: Its antigen is still unknown.

Study-wide points: In about 30% of the 18 patients, new TCR clonotypes emerged after therapy. Every T-cell large granular lymphocyte leukemia patient had at least one immunodominant TCR beta clonotype. Samples missed the first appearance of the clone.

The V and J genes are TRBV30 and TRBJ2-3, with D unclear. The specimen was peripheral blood mononuclear cells. The sequence was obtained from a man between 60 and 75 years old with T-cell large granular lymphocyte leukemia. Some clones in this sample may be carry-over from other donors' samples. The CDR3 DNA reads TGTGCCTGGAGTGCGGGTCCCGGAAATACGCAGTATTTT. This sequence encodes CAWSAGPGNTQYF.